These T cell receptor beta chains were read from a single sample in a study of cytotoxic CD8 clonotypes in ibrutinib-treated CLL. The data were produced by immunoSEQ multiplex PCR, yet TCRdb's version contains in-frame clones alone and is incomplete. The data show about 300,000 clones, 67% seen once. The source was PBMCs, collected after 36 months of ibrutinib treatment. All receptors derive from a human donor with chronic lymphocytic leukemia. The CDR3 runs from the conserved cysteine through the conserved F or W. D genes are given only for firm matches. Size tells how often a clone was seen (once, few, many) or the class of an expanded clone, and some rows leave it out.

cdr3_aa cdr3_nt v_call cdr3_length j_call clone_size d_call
CASGQFYNEQFF TGTGCCAGTGGACAGTTCTACAATGAGCAGTTCTTC TRBV27 12 TRBJ2-1 NA NA
CASSELSGRWPWSLGNNEQFF TGTGCCAGCAGTGAACTCTCGGGCAGGTGGCCGTGGTCTCTGGGGAACAATGAGCAGTTCTTC TRBV6-1 21 TRBJ2-1 NA NA
CASRLTGGTTGELFF TGTGCCAGCAGATTGACAGGCGGAACCACCGGGGAGCTGTTTTTT TRBV2 15 TRBJ2-2 NA NA
CASRVGGYGYTF TGTGCCAGCAGAGTCGGGGGCTATGGCTACACCTTC TRBV6-5 12 TRBJ1-2 NA NA
CASSRPGSGLLEQFF TGTGCCAGCAGTCGACCCGGTTCGGGATTGTTAGAGCAGTTCTTC TRBV6-5 15 TRBJ2-1 NA NA
CATSREKGGSYEQYF TGTGCCACCAGCAGAGAAAAGGGTGGGTCTTACGAGCAGTACTTC TRBV15 15 TRBJ2-7 NA NA
CASSVGRSSASYEQYF TGTGCCAGCAGCGTAGGTCGGTCTAGCGCCTCCTACGAGCAGTACTTC TRBV9 16 TRBJ2-7 few NA
CSVVDGRSYEQYF TGCAGCGTTGTGGACGGACGGTCCTACGAGCAGTACTTC TRBV29-1 13 TRBJ2-7 NA NA
CASSQDAWGPGSDTQYF TGCGCCAGCAGCCAAGATGCGTGGGGGCCAGGGTCAGATACGCAGTATTTT TRBV4-3 17 TRBJ2-3 NA NA
CASSRGQGDPSTDTQYF TGTGCCAGTAGTCGGGGACAGGGGGACCCTAGCACAGATACGCAGTATTTT TRBV19 17 TRBJ2-3 once TRBD1
CASSLAVRSYGYTF TGTGCCAGCAGCTTGGCGGTCCGGAGCTATGGCTACACCTTC TRBV5-4 14 TRBJ1-2 NA NA
CASSETVGQPQHF TGTGCCAGCAGTGAAACAGTGGGTCAGCCCCAGCATTTT TRBV2 13 TRBJ1-5 NA NA
CTSSQDGRLGETQYF TGCACCAGCAGCCAAGATGGGCGTTTGGGGGAGACCCAGTACTTC TRBV1 15 TRBJ2-5 NA NA
CASSTPKTGYYEQYF TGTGCCAGTAGTACACCAAAGACAGGGTACTACGAGCAGTACTTC TRBV19 15 TRBJ2-7 NA TRBD1
CASSLWDENSYEQYF TGTGCCAGCAGCTTATGGGACGAAAACTCCTACGAGCAGTACTTC TRBV5-4 15 TRBJ2-7 NA NA
CASSPRVDRGIEGYTF TGTGCCAGCTCACCACGGGTGGACAGGGGGATAGAAGGCTACACCTTC TRBV18 16 TRBJ1-2 NA TRBD1
CASSPSPGREDYGYTF TGTGCCAGTAGTCCCAGTCCCGGCAGGGAAGACTATGGCTACACCTTC TRBV19 16 TRBJ1-2 NA NA
CASSEWEGDSPLHF TGTGCCAGCAGTGAATGGGAGGGGGATTCACCCCTCCACTTT TRBV25-1 14 TRBJ1-6 NA NA
CASSYSQLALSYEQYF TGTGCCAGCAGTTACTCGCAACTAGCGCTCTCCTACGAGCAGTACTTC TRBV6-5 16 TRBJ2-7 NA TRBD2
CASSPDRRMNTGELFF TGTGCCAGCAGCCCCGACAGAAGAATGAACACCGGGGAGCTGTTTTTT TRBV5-4 16 TRBJ2-2 few NA
CASSLRGGYGYGYTF TGCGCCAGCAGCTTGAGAGGGGGCTATGGCTATGGCTACACCTTC TRBV5-1 15 TRBJ1-2 few TRBD1
CASSHEVDQPQHF TGTGCCAGCAGCCACGAGGTGGATCAGCCCCAGCATTTT TRBV4-2 13 TRBJ1-5 NA NA
CASSRPLAGGRSSYEQYF TGTGCCAGCAGCCGACCTCTAGCGGGAGGACGTAGTTCCTACGAGCAGTACTTC TRBV7-8 18 TRBJ2-7 once TRBD2
CSVDRGNEQYF TGCAGCGTTGACAGGGGGAACGAGCAGTACTTC TRBV29-1 11 TRBJ2-7 NA TRBD1
CASSYSRGGSYNEQFF TGTGCCAGCAGTTACTCCCGGGGGGGCTCCTACAATGAGCAGTTCTTC TRBV6-5 16 TRBJ2-1 few TRBD2
CASSEGLMGNYEQYF TGTGCCAGCAGTGAGGGACTAATGGGAAACTACGAGCAGTACTTC TRBV2 15 TRBJ2-7 many TRBD2
CASSGPGWDWESGTEAFF TGTGCCAGCAGTGGGCCAGGGTGGGACTGGGAATCGGGCACTGAAGCTTTCTTT TRBV21-1 18 TRBJ1-1 once NA
CASRGLAGRRAYEQYF TGTGCCAGCCGTGGACTAGCGGGAAGAAGGGCCTACGAGCAGTACTTC TRBV27 16 TRBJ2-7 NA TRBD2
CASSQEERGGTDTQYF TGCGCCAGCAGCCAAGAGGAGCGGGGGGGCACAGATACGCAGTATTTT TRBV4-1 16 TRBJ2-3 NA TRBD2
CASSLAGTNEKLFF TGTGCCAGCAGTTTGGCCGGAACTAATGAAAAACTGTTTTTT TRBV28 14 TRBJ1-4 NA NA
CSVEAGPSYEQYF TGCAGCGTTGAGGCAGGTCCCTCCTACGAGCAGTACTTC TRBV29-1 13 TRBJ2-7 NA NA
CASRGLGARGYGYTF TGTGCCAGCAGAGGCCTCGGCGCACGGGGCTATGGCTACACCTTC TRBV27 15 TRBJ1-2 NA NA
CASSLRVLAGGEYEQYF TGTGCCAGCAGCTTAAGGGTTTTAGCGGGAGGGGAATACGAGCAGTACTTC TRBV11-2 17 TRBJ2-7 NA TRBD2
CASSRKTSTDTQYF TGCGCCAGCAGTCGAAAGACTAGCACAGATACGCAGTATTTT TRBV4-3 14 TRBJ2-3 NA NA
CASSQEDRLYEQYF TGCGCCAGCAGCCAAGAAGACAGGCTATACGAGCAGTACTTC TRBV4-1 14 TRBJ2-7 NA NA
CASRRQGDEQYF TGTGCCAGCCGGCGACAGGGCGACGAGCAGTACTTC TRBV18 12 TRBJ2-7 NA TRBD1
CASRDANGYTF TGTGCCAGCAGGGATGCGAATGGCTACACCTTC TRBV7-9 11 TRBJ1-2 NA NA
CASKIFGGAGANVLTF TGTGCCAGTAAGATATTCGGAGGGGCCGGGGCCAACGTCCTGACTTTC TRBV19 16 TRBJ2-6 NA NA
CASSPQKGAGTYNEQFF TGTGCCAGCTCACCACAAAAGGGGGCGGGGACCTACAATGAGCAGTTCTTC TRBV18 17 TRBJ2-1 NA NA
CASSVAPHTDTQYF TGTGCCAGCAGCGTGGCCCCGCACACAGATACGCAGTATTTT TRBV9 14 TRBJ2-3 NA NA
CASSSRTGGVHF TGTGCCAGCAGCTCAAGGACAGGTGGCGTTCACTTT TRBV11-2 12 TRBJ1-6 NA TRBD1
CASFSQARTYNSPLHF TGTGCCAGCTTTTCCCAGGCCCGCACCTATAATTCACCCCTCCACTTT TRBV2 16 TRBJ1-6 NA NA
CASSLDRDSPLHF TGTGCCAGCAGCCTAGACAGGGATTCACCCCTCCACTTT TRBV5-4 13 TRBJ1-6 NA TRBD1
CASSSQRGIEQFF TGTGCCAGCAGCTCACAGCGGGGTATAGAGCAGTTCTTC TRBV13 13 TRBJ2-1 NA TRBD2
CASSLYRVSYNEQFF TGTGCCAGCAGCCTATATCGGGTCTCCTACAATGAGCAGTTCTTC TRBV11-2 15 TRBJ2-1 NA NA
CASSLEGGRPQHF TGTGCCAGCAGCTTAGAGGGGGGACGGCCCCAGCATTTT TRBV7-6 13 TRBJ1-5 few NA